The rows below give T cell receptor beta chains drawn from one sample of a study of cytomegalovirus exposure and HLA in healthy donors. Assay used: immunoSEQ multiplex PCR; TCRdb lists only in-frame clones, some missing. Among around 130,000 clones listed, 65% to 90% were seen once. Sequencing was done on a sample of PBMCs. These receptors originate from a man aged 30-40 years in good health and CMV-seronegative. CDR3s include the opening cysteine and the closing phenylalanine or tryptophan. The D gene is left open where the match is weak. Only some rows state a clone size, as once, few, many or a class for expanded clones.

j_call v_call clone_size d_call cdr3_nt cdr3_aa
TRBJ1-2 TRBV11-2 NA NA TGTGCCAGCAGCTTAAGTAGTATTGGCTACACCTTC CASSLSSIGYTF
TRBJ1-5 TRBV4-1 NA TRBD1 TGCGCCAGCAGCCAACTTGGGATCGGGGACAGTCAGCCCCAGCATTTT CASSQLGIGDSQPQHF
TRBJ2-7 TRBV27 NA NA TGTGCCAGCAGTGAACAGGTCTCCTCCTACGAGCAGTACTTC CASSEQVSSYEQYF
TRBJ2-7 TRBV7-9 NA NA TGTGCCAGCAGCTCGGGTGATGTTGATAGATCCTACGAGCAGTACTTC CASSSGDVDRSYEQYF
TRBJ1-2 TRBV28 NA NA TGTGCCAGCAGCTTTTCCGGGAAAAATAGCTATGGCTACACCTTC CASSFSGKNSYGYTF
TRBJ2-3 TRBV4-2 NA TRBD2 TGTGCCAGCAGCCCCAAGACTAGCTTTGCCCCAGATACGCAGTATTTT CASSPKTSFAPDTQYF
TRBJ2-1 TRBV10-3 NA TRBD2 TGTGCCATCAGTGATGAAGGACTAGCGGGGAGCTACAATGAGCAGTTCTTC CAISDEGLAGSYNEQFF
TRBJ2-2 TRBV5-4 NA NA TGTGCCAGCAGCTTGGTAGACACCGGGGAGCTGTTTTTT CASSLVDTGELFF
TRBJ2-7 TRBV18 NA NA TGTGCCAGCTCACCAAACGGTTACGAGCAGTACTTC CASSPNGYEQYF
TRBJ1-5 TRBV19 NA NA TGTGCCAGTAGTATAGACAGACAGAGTCAGCCCCAGCATTTT CASSIDRQSQPQHF
TRBJ2-2 TRBV5-4 NA NA TGTGCCAGCAGCCCCTGGGACACCTACACCGGGGAGCTGTTTTTT CASSPWDTYTGELFF
TRBJ2-5 TRBV5-5 NA NA TGTGCCAGCAGCTTAGCACAGGGTATGGAGACCCAGTACTTC CASSLAQGMETQYF
TRBJ2-3 TRBV14 NA NA TGTGCCAGCAGCCAAATAGGGGTCGGCAGTTTTGGCAAGAGAGGTTTAGATACGCAGTATTTT CASSQIGVGSFGKRGLDTQYF
TRBJ2-7 TRBV6-6 NA TRBD1 TGTGCCAGCAGGCCGGGACAGGGTGCCTCCTACGAGCAGTACTTC CASRPGQGASYEQYF
TRBJ2-1 TRBV6-5 NA NA TGTGCCAGCAGGAGGGGACTTTCCTACAATGAGCAGTTCTTC CASRRGLSYNEQFF
TRBJ2-5 TRBV6-1 NA TRBD2 TGTGCCAGCCGGCGACTAGCGGGAGGGTCCGAGACCCAGTACTTC CASRRLAGGSETQYF
TRBJ1-1 TRBV6-1 once NA TGTGCCAGCAGCCCCCTTGGGGCGATGAACACTGAAGCTTTCTTT CASSPLGAMNTEAFF
TRBJ1-3 TRBV10-3 NA NA TGTGCCATCAGTGACGGACAGTCCTCTGGAAACACCATATATTTT CAISDGQSSGNTIYF
TRBJ2-6 TRBV28 NA TRBD1 TGTGCCAGCAGTTCCCCCGGACAGGGTGCCCTTATGGGGGCCAACGGCCTGACTTTC CASSSPGQGALMGANGLTF
TRBJ1-2 TRBV28 NA TRBD1 TGTGCCAGCAGCTCCGCCAGGACAGGGGGAAGTGGCTACACCTTC CASSSARTGGSGYTF
TRBJ1-2 TRBV19 few NA TGTGCCAGTAGTCACGCGGGGGACGATGGCTACACCTTC CASSHAGDDGYTF
TRBJ1-6 TRBV6-1 once TRBD1 TGTGCCAGCAGTGTAGGACAGGGGCGGTCACCCCTCCACTTT CASSVGQGRSPLHF
TRBJ2-1 TRBV10-3 once TRBD1 TGTGCCATCAGTCCCGGACAGGACTCCTACAATGAGCAGTTCTTC CAISPGQDSYNEQFF
TRBJ1-1 TRBV7-9 NA NA TGTTCCAGCAGCTTAGGGGGGGTGGCTGGTAATGAAGCTTTCTTT CSSSLGGVAGNEAFF
TRBJ1-4 TRBV28 NA NA TGTGCCAGCAGTCTTAGAGGTTTTGCTAATGAAAAACTGTTTTTT CASSLRGFANEKLFF
TRBJ1-3 TRBV7-8 NA NA TGTGCCAGCAGCGATTACAGAGCCAACTCTGGAAACACCATATATTTT CASSDYRANSGNTIYF
TRBJ2-3 TRBV5-1 NA TRBD2 TGCGCCAGCAGCCTGGACTTTAGCGGGGGGTTGACAGATACGCAGTATTTT CASSLDFSGGLTDTQYF
TRBJ2-3 TRBV27 NA TRBD2 TGTGCCAGCAGTTTATCAGCGGGGGGGGCCATGTACACAGATACGCAGTATTTT CASSLSAGGAMYTDTQYF
TRBJ1-2 TRBV2 NA NA TGTGCCAGCAGTTCCTCGTCAGGCCCCGCTGGCTATGGCCACACCTTC CASSSSSGPAGYGHTF
TRBJ1-3 TRBV30 NA NA TGTGCCTGGAGTGTGGGACATCTCTCTGGAAACACCATATATTTT CAWSVGHLSGNTIYF
TRBJ2-5 TRBV7-6 NA TRBD2 TGTGCCAGCAGCTTCCCCGAGCGGGGGGGCCGAGAGACCCAGTACTTC CASSFPERGGRETQYF
TRBJ2-5 TRBV28 NA TRBD1 TGTGCCAGCAGTGCGCTCGGACAGGGCGCCGCGAGAAAGACCCAGTACTTC CASSALGQGAARKTQYF
TRBJ2-5 TRBV19 NA TRBD1 TGTGCCAGTAGTATCCTCGGGACAGGGGGTTCTGAGACCCAGTACTTC CASSILGTGGSETQYF
TRBJ2-2 TRBV21-1 NA NA TGTGCCAGCAGCAGGCAAACCGGGACATCGAGAGGGACCGGGGAGCTGTTTTTT CASSRQTGTSRGTGELFF
TRBJ2-7 TRBV11-2 NA NA TGTGCCAGCAGCCCCGGGACTGGACCCTACGAGCAGTACTTC CASSPGTGPYEQYF
TRBJ1-3 TRBV23-1 few TRBD1 TGCGCCAGCAGTCCTCGGACAGGGGCCTCTGGAAACACCATATATTTT CASSPRTGASGNTIYF
TRBJ2-7 TRBV5-1 NA TRBD2 TGCGCCAGCAGCTCTCGTGGTAGCGGGTTCTACGAGCAGTACTTC CASSSRGSGFYEQYF
TRBJ1-4 TRBV2 NA NA TGTGCCAGCACGCAGAACGGGGGTGAAAAACTGTTTTTT CASTQNGGEKLFF
TRBJ2-3 TRBV2 once NA TGTGCCAGCAGTGAACAGGGGAGCACAGATACGCAGTATTTT CASSEQGSTDTQYF
TRBJ2-3 TRBV15 NA TRBD1 TGTGCCACCAGCCGGGGACAGTTCACAGATACGCAGTATTTT CATSRGQFTDTQYF
TRBJ1-1 TRBV10-3 NA TRBD1 TGTGCCATTCGTCCAGGGGGAACTATGAACACTGAAGCTTTCTTT CAIRPGGTMNTEAFF
TRBJ1-2 TRBV2 NA TRBD1 TGTGCCAGCAGTGAAGGAGGGACAGGACCCCTTAACTATGGCTACACCTTC CASSEGGTGPLNYGYTF
TRBJ2-5 TRBV9 NA NA TGTGCCAGCAGCGTACGGAGTGCCCAAGAGACCCAGTACTTC CASSVRSAQETQYF
TRBJ2-5 TRBV19 NA NA TGTGCCAGTAGTATAGGGGGCTGGCAAGAGACCCAGTACTTC CASSIGGWQETQYF
TRBJ2-7 TRBV28 few NA TGTGCCAGCAGTTTCCAGGCCTACGAGCAGTACTTC CASSFQAYEQYF
TRBJ2-2 TRBV29-1 NA TRBD1 TGCAGCGTTGAATACTGGGGGACAGACCATTACACCGGGGAGCTGTTTTTT CSVEYWGTDHYTGELFF
TRBJ2-7 TRBV5-4 NA NA TGTGCCAGCAGCCTGGACTCCTCCGCTTACGAGCAGTACTTC CASSLDSSAYEQYF